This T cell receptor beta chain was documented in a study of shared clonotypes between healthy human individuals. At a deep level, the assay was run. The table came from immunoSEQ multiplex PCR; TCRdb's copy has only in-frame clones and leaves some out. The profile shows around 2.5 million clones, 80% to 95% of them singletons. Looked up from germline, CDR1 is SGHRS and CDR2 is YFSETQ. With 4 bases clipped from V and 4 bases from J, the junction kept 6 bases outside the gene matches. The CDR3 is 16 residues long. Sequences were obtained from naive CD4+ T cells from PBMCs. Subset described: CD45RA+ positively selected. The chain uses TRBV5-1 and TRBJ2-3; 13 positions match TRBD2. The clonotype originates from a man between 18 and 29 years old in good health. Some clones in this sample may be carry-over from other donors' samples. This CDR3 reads CASSLRTSGRSDTQYF. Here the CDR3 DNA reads TGCGCCAGCAGCCTTCGGACTAGCGGGAGATCAGATACGCAGTATTTT.